This T cell receptor (beta chain) is from a study of response to subunit inactivated influenza vaccine (dated by TCRdb to 2016 to 2019). Regarding the complete study: Deep quantitative T cell receptor repertoire profiling was used in the study to track responses to a trivalent subunit inactivated influenza vaccine. The investigation overall reported the following: The authors proposed that each seasonal influenza vaccination may bring in only a limited number of new T cells.

There are a few counts of this clonotype. Its antigen target is currently unknown. The sample holds no much larger clone one base away, and base qualities are not on file. The library relied on RT-PCR. Sequencing relied on an Illumina HiSeq 2500. TCRdb ran its own pipeline on the public reads, namely fastp trimming at Q25 and MiXCR clone calling, and kept in-frame beta chains. Rows merge per CDR3 protein into single entries with the most common DNA and genes. The table for this sample lists 540,000 or so distinct CDR3 sequences; about an eighth of them were counted only once. Around 12% of the sample is held by the ten biggest clonotypes. The time point label, read with the paper, signifies: approximately 45 days after influenza vaccine administration. CDR1 and CDR2 are drawn from the germline V gene: MNHEY, SVGEGT. V gives up 5 bases and J gives up 4 bases, and the segment between their germline ends measures 20 bases. The CDR3 runs 17 residues from the cysteine to the phenylalanine. Only the CDR3 portion is preserved as DNA: 51 bases, with reading frame beginning at the first base.

This sequence uses TRBV6-2 or TRBV6-3 and TRBJ2-2, with TRBD2 perhaps the D gene, on 6 matching bases. The sequence came from a man aged 45-60 years who received an inactivated influenza vaccine. Donor details come from another sample of the same person, matched by shared clones. The sample here was PBMCs from blood, taken 35 to 45 days after vaccination. The CDR3: CASSPIRTMLGTGELFF. In nucleotide form, the sequence is TGTGCCAGCAGTCCAATTAGGACTATGTTAGGCACCGGGGAGCTGTTTTTT.